This note documents a single TCR beta chain sequence. What it binds is unknown. The sample is drawn from a study of T-cell memory formation after mild COVID-19. Study-level information: Most TCR clusters belonged to a single donor. Study conclusions and caveats: Day 15 to 85 contractors were CD4/CD8 balanced; later expanders leaned CD4+. There were some responding clones in pre-infection memory, which suggested that cross-reactive memory had joined. Shrinking CD4+ clones resided mostly in CM and EM, and CD8+ ones in EMRA.

With 0 bases removed from V and 1 base from J, the gap between germline ends came to 9 bases. The CDR3 has 15 residues. Germline lookup yields CDR1 SGHAT and CDR2 FQNNGV. TCRdb used MiXCR to reprocess the 5' RACE reads, holding one entry per CDR3 protein. This sample has about 150,000 distinct CDR3 sequences; about 15% occur once, and the top ten carry roughly 13%. This clonotype was obtained from an adult woman who had mild COVID-19 (a few samples of this study predate the infection). Cell type and time point are not known. Input material: PBMCs or a T cell subset sorted from them (not recorded which). The chain joins TRBV11-2 to TRBJ1-1; D may be TRBD1 (6 bases). The CDR3 protein is CASSLEPRGNTEAFF. In DNA, the CDR3 is TGTGCCAGCAGCTTAGAACCCAGGGGGAACACTGAAGCTTTCTTT.